This T cell receptor (beta chain) was profiled in a study of neurological immune-mediated disorders (dated by TCRdb to about 2019). Regarding the complete study: Peripheral blood TCR-beta repertoires from patients with HTLV-I-associated myelopathy (HAM/TSP), patients with multiple sclerosis, and healthy controls were compared in the study using UMI-based sequencing. The roughly 100 TCR-beta libraries included longitudinal samples, technical triplicates and paired sorted CD4+ and CD8+ T-cell subsets alongside PBMC samples. Longitudinal HAM/TSP donors and healthy donors each had 3 time-points at intervals of about 3-40 months. The cohort comprised approximately 67 subjects: 14 HAM/TSP patients, around 35 multiple sclerosis patients and around 20 healthy controls.

The sample's time point label, decoded: longitudinal time-point 1 (baseline). Healthy controls were blood bank volunteers in Maryland, USA. Libraries from unsorted PBMCs were made from 2 million PBMCs kept in RNAlater at -80 degrees C until RNA extraction. Peripheral blood was subjected to Ficoll-Hypaque density gradient centrifugation to isolate PBMCs, which were then cryopreserved in liquid nitrogen. Ends trimmed: V by 5 bases, J by 14 bases; bases unmatched to a gene: 17. CDR1 DFQATT and CDR2 SNEGSKA were looked up in the germline V gene (reference sequence). The CDR3 sequence holds 13 residues, the cysteine and phenylalanine included. Of all the DNA, just the CDR3 is kept, 39 bases in frame from base 1. cDNA synthesis used template-switch 5'RACE with a primer carrying a 10-nucleotide random unique molecular identifier tagging each TCR transcript. Each sequencing run produced over 190 million TCR-beta sequences covering 15-18 subjects. The RNeasy kit was used for extraction of total RNA. The KAPA Real-time Library Amplification kit was used to amplify TCR-beta VDJ regions with primers targeting the TCR constant region and the 5'RACE anchor. Sample indexes and Illumina adaptors were added in a first PCR, and a second PCR then increased library yield. After Ampure bead purification, the roughly 650 bp TCR product was size-selected on a 2% E-gel SizeSelection system. Before pooling, library quality was checked on a Bioanalyzer, concentration was measured with Qubit, and libraries were quantified with the Kapa Library Quantification kit. Libraries were sequenced paired-end 2 x 150 bp on an Illumina HiSeq 2500. To increase sequence diversity, roughly 24-32% phiX was spiked into each library pool. In the source study's methods: The UMI-based MiGEC pipeline processed quality-filtered reads and removed over 85% of raw TCR sequences during error correction. VDJ genes were aligned to IMGT germline references, and clonotypes were defined by unique CDR3 amino acid sequence plus V-J genes. Clonal expansion, Shannon diversity, and CDR3 relatedness (CalcPairwiseDistances, ClusterSamples) were evaluated with VDJtools, and phylogenetic trees were built with CLCbio workbench. Using coefficient-of-variation modelling across technical triplicates, the study counted a clone as expanded if it had at least 8 unique UMIs. TCRdb trimmed the raw reads at Q25, called clones with MiXCR and kept productive beta chains. Rows are combined by CDR3 protein, so each entry shows the most common genes and DNA. The V and J calls follow TCRdb's processing rather than the paper's. Within this sample are about 49,000 distinct CDR3 sequences, with more than 8.5% of them counted one time only. Together, the top ten hold under 2% of the sample.

There are many counts of this clonotype. Its cognate antigen has yet to be identified. Base qualities are not at hand, and no much larger clone is one base apart. Overall results and qualifications from the work: TCR clonal expansion was highest in HAM/TSP patients and lowest in MS patients, with MS patients falling below even healthy controls. Expanded clones from different subjects shared no identical CDR3 amino acid sequences, which suggests that TCR-beta repertoires were private in all groups.

This chain is built from TRBV20-1 and TRBJ1-2; TRBD1 aligns with 7 central bases. This sequence was found in a woman in her 40s in good health. Sequencing was carried out using PBMCs. The nucleotide sequence reads as follows: TGCAGTGCTGACCTAAGACAGGGAGGGGTTGAAACCTTC. It encodes CSADLRQGGVETF.